Reported below is one TCR beta chain. Its antigen is currently unknown. A universal primer site arose from template switching, and cDNA bore unique molecular identifiers. TCRdb re-called the 5' RACE reads through MiXCR, storing one row per CDR3 protein. This table has 280,000 or so distinct CDR3 sequences, roughly 8.6% appearing once. Germline-derived CDR1 and CDR2 are SGHVS and FNYEAQ. There are 13 residues in the CDR3. Trimming took off 4 bases at V and 4 bases at J, with 9 bases between the two ends. The data are from a study of identical twins. Study observations and caveats: Fewer insertions marked abundant cord blood beta clonotypes; young adult naive trended weakly, memory not at all. In monozygotic twins, models underestimated the sharing of out-of-frame TCR alpha. The study reached conclusions through statistical analysis that was cross-sectional, not following the same donors.

Separately, the same data were catalogued under a study of yellow fever vaccine responses in identical twins.

The sample consisted of memory (CD45RO+) T cells sorted from blood. The chain joins TRBV7-6 to TRBJ2-3; D call uncertain. This receptor was obtained from a woman under 30 in good health. CDR3 loop: CASSYVVSDTQYF. The CDR3 DNA sequence: TGTGCCAGCAGCTACGTCGTCTCAGATACGCAGTATTTT. Variable domain in full (rest from reference TRBV7-6 and TRBJ2-3): GAGVSQSPRYKVTKRGQDVALRCDPISGHVSLYWYRQALGQGPEFLTYFNYEAQQDKSGLPNDRFSAERPEGSISTLTIQRTEQRDSAMYRCASSYVVSDTQYFGPGTRLTVL.